The T cell receptor beta chain described here comes from a study of blood T cell repertoires in COVID-19. Using immunoSEQ multiplex PCR, the repertoire was profiled, and TCRdb retains in-frame clones only, with some absent. The sample includes about 130,000 clones, approximately 80% seen only once; the top ten take about an eighth. Germline CDR1 SGHNT, CDR2 YENEEA. CDR3 length: 15 amino acids. V gave up 1 base and J gave up 4 bases; unmatched junction bases: 4. This receptor was obtained from a man aged 55 to 70 with acute or convalescent COVID-19. Sequencing was performed on peripheral blood. The chain is built from TRBV11-3 and TRBJ1-5; 7 nucleotides match TRBD1. The CDR3 DNA reads TGTGCCAGCAGCTTAGGCCGGGACAGAAATCAGCCCCAGCATTTT. It specifies CASSLGRDRNQPQHF.